The 24 T cell receptor beta chains given below trace back to one sample, sequenced in a study of T cells in Graves' hyperthyroidism and ophthalmopathy. TCR beta CDR3 regions were amplified from RNA transcripts. TCR CDR3 underwent first-round RT-PCR with the HTBI primer set. TCRdb re-called the multiplex PCR reads through MiXCR, storing one row per CDR3 protein. Here the sample spans about 400,000 distinct CDR3 sequences, less than 20% being singletons. Sequencing was done on a sample of blood. Every receptor here comes from a woman under 30 with Graves' hyperthyroidism.

The table lists this clonotype with a few counts. The chain couples TRBV19 to TRBJ2-1; 15 bases are shared with TRBD2. J gave up 8 bases and V 4 bases, and 12 bases lay outside the gene matches. The CDR3 runs to 18 residues. From germline, CDR1 is LNHDA and CDR2 SQIVND (reference sequence). CDR3 region: CASSTRAGGLAGGDEQFF. The CDR3, as DNA: TGTGCCAGTAGTACACGAGCAGGGGGACTAGCGGGAGGCGATGAGCAGTTCTTC.

The V and J genes are TRBV4-1 and TRBJ2-3, with a tentative D call TRBD1 (5 bases). The germline CDR1 and CDR2 sequences are MGHRA and YSYEKL. Trimming took off 3 bases at V and 2 bases at J, with 18 bases between the two ends. CDR3 length: 17 amino acids. CDR3 bases: TGCGCCAGCAGCCATCCGGGTGGGGCGGAGTACACAGATACGCAGTATTTT. Amino acid sequence: CASSHPGGAEYTDTQYF.

The chain couples TRBV15 to TRBJ2-1; D is perhaps TRBD2 (6 bases). The CDR3 covers 15 residues. Germline CDR1 and CDR2: LNHNV and YYDKDF (reference sequence). With 8 bases removed from V and 2 bases from J, the gap between germline ends came to 16 bases. The CDR3 DNA follows: TGTGCCACCGAAGGGCAGGAGGGCCCCTACAATGAGCAGTTCTTC. It codes for CATEGQEGPYNEQFF.

This clonotype was counted only a few times. The rearrangement links TRBV10-3 to TRBJ2-1; a weak D match, TRBD2 (5 bases). Germline CDR1 ENHRY, CDR2 SYGVKD. V was cut by 11 bases and J by 0 bases, with 14 bases left in between. The CDR3 loop spans 14 amino acids. Written as DNA, the CDR3 is TGTGCCGCTTCCAGCGGAAGCTCCTACAATGAGCAGTTCTTC. Its translation: CAASSGSSYNEQFF.

This clonotype turned up a few times. The chain uses TRBV10-2 and TRBJ2-3; D possibly corresponds to TRBD2 (5 bases). CDR1 and CDR2 (germline): WSHSY, SAAADI. Between the trimmed V and J ends, which lost 8 bases and 1 base, there was a span of 10 bases. There are 13 residues in the CDR3. The CDR3 spells CASRRMGTDTQYF. The CDR3 region has the DNA TGCGCCAGCCGGAGGATGGGCACAGATACGCAGTATTTT.

This clonotype has only a few counts. CDR3 in amino acids: CASSDIAGREKLFF. CDR3 DNA sequence: TGTGCCAGTAGTGATATTGCGGGACGGGAAAAACTGTTTTTT. The gene calls are TRBV19 and TRBJ1-4; possibly TRBD1 for D (5 bases). V lost 5 bases to trimming and J lost 8 bases, with 15 bases between them. CDR1 is LNHDA, CDR2 SQIVND, per germline (reference sequence). The CDR3 has 14 amino acids.

This clonotype was detected many times. The V and J genes are TRBV24-1 and TRBJ2-1; D possibly corresponds to TRBD1 (6 bases). The germline V gene encodes CDR1 KGHDR and CDR2 SFDVKD. Trimming took 3 bases from V and 1 from J, leaving 9 bases between them. CDR3 length equals 15 residues. The CDR3 loop is CATSDARGSYNEQFF. The CDR3 DNA is TGTGCCACCAGTGATGCCAGGGGATCCTACAATGAGCAGTTCTTC.

The sample holds many counts of this clonotype. This chain joins TRBV6-1 and TRBJ2-3; 10 bases are a match to TRBD2. Germline trimming cut 6 bases from V and 1 base from J; bases unmatched to any gene: 4. The CDR3 is 15 residues long. Per germline, CDR1 MNHNS and CDR2 SASEGT. CDR3 in DNA: TGTGCCAGCAGCGCAGCGGGAGGGGGCACAGATACGCAGTATTTT. Amino acid sequence: CASSAAGGGTDTQYF.

The V gene is TRBV6-2 or TRBV6-3, the J gene TRBJ1-1; possibly TRBD1 for D (6 bases). This CDR3 comprises 15 residues. The V end was cut by 5 bases, the J end by 1 base, with 14 bases between. Looked up from germline, CDR1 is MNHEY and CDR2 is SVGEGT. CDR3 amino acids: CASSQQGGWNTEAFF. For the CDR3, the DNA is TGTGCCAGCAGTCAACAGGGAGGTTGGAACACTGAAGCTTTCTTT.

This clonotype is classed as medium-sized. This chain uses TRBV11-1 with TRBJ1-1; D call uncertain. The germline V gene has CDR1 SGHAT and CDR2 FQDESV (reference sequence). V lost 5 bases and J 4 bases, leaving 11 bases between the germline ends. The CDR3 covers 13 residues. This chain's CDR3 is CASSHPGSTEAFF. The CDR3 nucleotides read TGTGCCAGCAGCCATCCCGGGTCCACTGAAGCTTTCTTT.

This clonotype was recorded only once. V is TRBV27 and J is TRBJ2-5; 14 positions match TRBD2. With 5 bases clipped from V and 3 bases from J, the junction kept 2 bases outside the gene matches. Germline CDR1 and CDR2: MNHEY and SMNVEV (reference sequence). This CDR3 is built from 15 residues. The chain's CDR3 is CASSKGLAGEETQYF. The CDR3 bases are TGTGCCAGCAGTAAGGGACTAGCGGGAGAAGAGACCCAGTACTTC.

The sample holds a few counts of this clonotype. This clone may be a read error of a much larger clone one base away. The CDR3 loop is CASRGGRGRSYEQYF. In nucleotides, the CDR3 is TGTGCCAGCCGAGGGGGCAGGGGGCGATCCTACGAGCAGTACTTC. The chain is built from TRBV2 and TRBJ2-7; TRBD1 agrees at 8 bases. Losses at the gene ends were 8 bases for V and 1 base for J; bases not matched to a gene: 10. The CDR3 runs to 15 residues. CDR1 is SNHLY, CDR2 FYNNEI, per germline.

This clonotype was observed at least ten times. The DNA of the CDR3 is TGTGCCAGCTCACCGCCTAGTGGACGGGTCCGCAATGAGCAGTTCTTC. Residues: CASSPPSGRVRNEQFF. V and J are TRBV18 and TRBJ2-1; D remains unclear. This CDR3 region has 16 residues. Per the germline V gene, CDR1 is KGHSH and CDR2 is LQKENI. V dropped 3 bases and J dropped 6 bases, with 18 bases sitting between them. Together with reference TRBV18 and TRBJ2-1, the CDR3 gives the full variable domain: NAGVMQNPRHLVRRRGQEARLRCSPMKGHSHVYWYRQLPEEGLKFMVYLQKENIIDESGMPKERFSAEFPKEGPSILRIQQVVRGDSAAYFCASSPPSGRVRNEQFFGPGTRLTVL.

The table lists this clonotype with many counts. The gene calls are TRBV5-6 and TRBJ2-7; perhaps TRBD2 as D (6 bases). Trimming took off 5 bases at V and 2 bases at J, with 29 bases between the two ends. Germline loops: CDR1 SGHDT, CDR2 YYEEEE. CDR3 length equals 19 residues. CDR3: CASSLILQLSGGDPYEQYF. Written as DNA, the CDR3 is TGTGCCAGCAGTTTAATCCTCCAACTTAGCGGAGGAGACCCCTACGAGCAGTACTTC.

This clonotype was counted many times. The V gene is TRBV27, the J gene TRBJ1-1; D is perhaps TRBD1 (6 bases). Germline CDR1 reads MNHEY; CDR2 reads SMNVEV (reference sequence). V shed 5 bases and J shed 5 bases, with 12 bases lying between them. This CDR3 comprises 13 residues. This chain's CDR3 is CASSLTGRTEAFF. DNA of the CDR3: TGTGCCAGCAGTCTAACAGGGCGAACTGAAGCTTTCTTT.

This clonotype was counted many times. The rearrangement links TRBV20-1 to TRBJ2-1; 7 nucleotides match TRBD2. The CDR3 totals 14 residues. Germline V lookup: CDR1 DFQATT, CDR2 SNEGSKA (reference sequence). J was trimmed by 8 bases and V by 3 bases; bases with no gene match: 10. CDR3: CSASGAGPPYEQFF. DNA for the CDR3: TGCAGTGCTAGCGGAGCGGGGCCTCCCTATGAGCAGTTCTTC.

This rearrangement joins TRBV6-1 to TRBJ2-5, with no clear D. V lost 6 bases to trimming and J lost 4 bases, with 15 bases between them. Germline CDR1 is MNHNS and CDR2 is SASEGT. This CDR3 is 14 amino acids long. The CDR3 coding sequence is TGTGCCAGCAGAGCGAGCCCGATGAGAGAGACCCAGTACTTC. Translating gives CASRASPMRETQYF.

This clonotype has ten or more counts. This sequence joins TRBV18 and TRBJ1-5, with D hard to call. The germline CDR1 and CDR2 sequences are KGHSH and LQKENI. V was trimmed by 2 bases and J by 4 bases, leaving 12 bases between them. The CDR3 totals 15 residues. This chain's CDR3 is CASSPIPSFNQPQHF. The CDR3 DNA is TGTGCCAGCTCACCAATCCCTAGCTTTAATCAGCCCCAGCATTTT.

Ten or more counts support this clonotype. The V and J genes are TRBV6-6 and TRBJ1-2, with 9 bases aligning to TRBD1. This CDR3 spans 16 amino acids. Germline V gene data show CDR1 as MNHNY and CDR2 as SVGAGI (reference sequence). V was clipped by 1 base and J by 6 bases; unmatched bases: 9. The CDR3 DNA sequence: TGTGCCAGCAGTTACTACGAAAGTCGGGACAGGGATGGCTACACCTTC. It specifies CASSYYESRDRDGYTF.

Ten or more counts support this clonotype. The DNA of the CDR3 is TGTGCCAGCAGCCAAGTTCTAGCGGGAGAGGAGACCCAGTACTTC. It encodes CASSQVLAGEETQYF. The rearrangement uses TRBV3-1 and TRBJ2-5; the match to TRBD2 covers 10 bases. This CDR3 has 15 residues. Germline CDR1 reads LGHDT; CDR2 reads YNNKEL (reference sequence). The trim removed 1 base at V and 5 bases at J, leaving 4 bases unmatched.

Many counts were recorded for this clonotype. The rearrangement links TRBV29-1 to TRBJ1-2; 8 bases fit TRBD1. The V and J ends lost 3 bases and 6 bases, in that order; junction bases with no gene match: 6. CDR1 and CDR2 from the germline V gene are SQVTM and ANQGSEA. The CDR3 runs 13 residues. CDR3 sequence reads: CSVDLRGRNGYTF. CDR3 nucleotide sequence: TGCAGCGTTGATCTCAGGGGGCGCAATGGCTACACCTTC.

In this sample, this clonotype turned up many times. The genes are TRBV9 and TRBJ2-3; TRBD2 matches at 12 bases. The CDR3 spans 18 residues. Unmatched junction bases numbered 8, after V lost 0 bases and J lost 3 bases. Per the germline V gene, CDR1 is SGDLS and CDR2 is YYNGEE. The CDR3 DNA sequence: TGTGCCAGCAGCGTAGCAAAGCTAGCGGGGGGGCCGACAGATACGCAGTATTTT. Translated, it gives CASSVAKLAGGPTDTQYF.

This clonotype showed up just a few times. V is TRBV5-1 and J is TRBJ2-1, with D tentatively TRBD2 (6 bases). This CDR3 region has 14 residues. V was cut by 1 base and J by 8 bases, with 13 bases left in between. Germline loops: CDR1 SGHRS, CDR2 YFSETQ. CDR3 region: CASSLRTNGDEQFF. The CDR3 DNA is TGCGCCAGCAGCTTGCGGACTAATGGGGATGAGCAGTTCTTC.

Details on this clonotype: A much larger clone lies one base from this, so it may be a read error. This rearrangement joins TRBV10-3 to TRBJ2-7; D is perhaps TRBD1 (5 bases). Trimming stripped 8 bases from V and 6 bases from J, with 20 bases between. Germline assignment: CDR1 ENHRY and CDR2 SYGVKD. This CDR3 is 14 amino acids long. CDR3 coding DNA: TGTGCCATCTCCCTCGCCCGGACATGGACCGAGCAGTACTTC. This encodes CAISLARTWTEQYF.